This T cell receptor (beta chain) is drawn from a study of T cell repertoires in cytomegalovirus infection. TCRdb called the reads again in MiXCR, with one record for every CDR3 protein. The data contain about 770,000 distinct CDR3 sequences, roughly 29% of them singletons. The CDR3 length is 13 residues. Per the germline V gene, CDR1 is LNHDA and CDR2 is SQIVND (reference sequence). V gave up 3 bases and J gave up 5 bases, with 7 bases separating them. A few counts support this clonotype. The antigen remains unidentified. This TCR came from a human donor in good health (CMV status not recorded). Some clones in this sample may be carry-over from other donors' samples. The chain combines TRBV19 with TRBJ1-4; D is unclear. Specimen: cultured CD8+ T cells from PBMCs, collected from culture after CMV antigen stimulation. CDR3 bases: TGTGCCAGTAGTATCCGGCCCAATGAAAAACTGTTTTTT. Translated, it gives CASSIRPNEKLFF.